This T cell receptor (beta chain) stems from a study of monozygotic twins with inflammatory bowel disease. General observations from the study: Those with IBD had lower TCRbeta diversity (inverse Simpson) than their healthy co-twins did.

TCRdb reprocessed the 5' RACE reads, with one entry per CDR3 protein and no DNA. The repertoire shows roughly 150,000 distinct CDR3 sequences; the top ten hold under 3.5%. Comment on this clonotype: Its antigen is undetermined.

The CDR3 contains 14 residues. CDR1 is SGHNT and CDR2 is YENEEA in the germline V gene. The sequenced material came from blood. The clonotype originates from a human donor with ulcerative colitis or Crohn's disease, or a healthy co-twin of an affected twin (not recorded which). The rearrangement joins TRBV11-3 to TRBJ2-1; TCRdb returns TRBD2, unconfirmable since there is no DNA. CDR3 amino acids: CASSLGSEGNEQFF.